These 10 T cell receptor beta chains share one sample of origin, sequenced in a study of T cell changes during pregnancy in multiple sclerosis. Repertoires were generated with immunoSEQ multiplex PCR, while TCRdb's copy carries only in-frame clones and drops some. Counted here are more than 55,000 clones, around 94% occurring once; the ten biggest clones make up 3.5%. The sample consisted of CD8+ T cells from peripheral blood mononuclear cells, taken in the third trimester of pregnancy. The receptors were gathered from a female donor with multiple sclerosis, enrolled in a pregnancy study.

The chain links TRBV4-2 to TRBJ1-4, with 10 nucleotides matching TRBD1. The CDR3 spans 16 residues. V was pared by 0 bases and J by 8 bases, with 6 bases of the junction left unmatched. Germline CDR1 reads LGHNA; CDR2 reads YNFKEQ. Here the CDR3 reads CASSQDPDRGWEKLFF. In DNA, the CDR3 is TGTGCCAGCAGCCAAGATCCGGACAGGGGGTGGGAAAAACTGTTTTTT.

The chain recombines TRBV6-5 with TRBJ2-2, with a tentative D call TRBD2 (6 bases). Germline values: CDR1 MNHEY, CDR2 SVGAGI. V was cut by 2 bases and J by 5 bases, with 12 bases left in between. This CDR3 comprises 15 residues. Here the CDR3 DNA reads TGTGCCAGCAGTTACCGGTACGGGGGAACCGGGGAGCTGTTTTTT. Translated: CASSYRYGGTGELFF.

V is TRBV6-1 and J is TRBJ2-3; possible D gene TRBD2, 6 bases. Germline values: CDR1 MNHNS, CDR2 SASEGT. The V end lost 0 bases, the J end lost 1 base, and 11 bases lay between the germline ends. The CDR3 is 16 residues long. Here the CDR3 reads CASSEAVGGGTDTQYF. The CDR3 DNA reads TGTGCCAGCAGTGAAGCGGTGGGCGGGGGCACAGATACGCAGTATTTT.

The rearrangement links TRBV19 to TRBJ2-7; perhaps TRBD2 as D (6 bases). CDR3 length: 12 residues. The germline gives CDR1 LNHDA, CDR2 SQIVND (reference sequence). With 10 bases removed from V and 3 bases from J, the gap between germline ends came to 13 bases. CDR3 protein: CATSEGIYEQYF. The CDR3, as DNA: TGTGCCACTTCGGAGGGGATCTACGAGCAGTACTTC.

J is TRBJ2-1 and V is TRBV11-2; TRBD1 agrees at 8 bases. This CDR3 is 15 amino acids long. Germline assignment: CDR1 SGHAT and CDR2 FQNNGV. The J segment lost 8 bases and the V segment lost 5 bases, leaving 11 bases of the junction unmatched. CDR3 DNA sequence: TGTGCCAGCAGCCCCGGGCCAGGGGGCCTTGATGAGCAGTTCTTC. Its translation is CASSPGPGGLDEQFF.

The CDR3 nucleotides read TGTGCCAGCAGTTACCGGACTAGCGGGATCTACGAGCAGTACTTC. The encoded protein is CASSYRTSGIYEQYF. The chain couples TRBV7-9 to TRBJ2-7; 12 bases match TRBD2. The CDR3 runs 15 residues. After removal of 6 bases from V and 3 bases from J, the junction contained 6 bases not matched to a gene. Germline assignment: CDR1 SEHNR and CDR2 FQNEAQ (reference sequence).

The chain couples TRBV6-1 to TRBJ1-2; D remains unclear. Per germline, CDR1 MNHNS and CDR2 SASEGT. The V and J ends lost 0 bases and 3 bases respectively, with 8 bases between them. This CDR3 spans 14 amino acids. The CDR3 DNA reads as TGTGCCAGCAGTGAAGCGTCGACATACTATGGCTACACCTTC. Protein: CASSEASTYYGYTF.

This chain links TRBV19 with TRBJ1-2; 7 bases fit TRBD1. J gave up 4 bases and V 5 bases, and 7 bases lay outside the gene matches. The CDR3 consists of 14 residues. Germline V lookup: CDR1 LNHDA, CDR2 SQIVND (reference sequence). CDR3 sequence: CASSATTGSYGYTF. The CDR3 DNA is TGTGCCAGTAGTGCAACGACAGGGAGCTATGGCTACACCTTC.

This rearrangement joins TRBV9 to TRBJ2-7; D gene unclear. The V gene's germline CDR1 is SGDLS and CDR2 YYNGEE. V was trimmed by 0 bases and J by 0 bases, leaving 10 bases between them. CDR3 length: 15 amino acids. The CDR3 DNA sequence: TGTGCCAGCAGCGTAGCTGTTGGCAGCTCCTACGAGCAGTACTTC. Its protein is CASSVAVGSSYEQYF.

This clone was counted once. This chain joins TRBV6-4 and TRBJ2-3, with a tentative D call TRBD2 (5 bases). The germline CDR1 and CDR2 sequences are MRHNA and SNTAGT. The CDR3 has 11 residues. Trimming took 8 bases from V and 5 from J, leaving 8 bases between them. Here the CDR3 DNA reads TGTGCCAGCTGCGCGGGAGATACGCAGTATTTT. Protein product: CASCAGDTQYF.